One sample yielded the 20 T cell receptor beta chains listed below, sequenced in a study of control samples from healthy donors and cancer patients. Libraries were prepared by immunoSEQ multiplex PCR; TCRdb keeps only in-frame clonotypes and omits some of them. The data show approximately 98,000 clones, 82% seen once. The sequencing input was blood. The origin of the receptors is a man aged 18 to 29 in good health.

This clone came up many times. This chain links TRBV4-2 with TRBJ1-1; the D gene is possibly TRBD1 (6 bases). V was shortened by 1 base and J by 2 bases, with 14 bases between the two germline ends. CDR3 size: 16 residues. Germline V gives CDR1 LGHNA, CDR2 YNFKEQ. The CDR3: CASSQADRRSNTEAFF. DNA of the CDR3: TGTGCCAGCAGCCAAGCCGACAGGAGGTCCAACACTGAAGCTTTCTTT.

The chain carries TRBV6-1 and TRBJ1-4, with D perhaps matching TRBD1 (5 bases). Trimming left V 3 bases short and J 7 bases short, with 12 bases between. CDR1 and CDR2 from the germline V gene are MNHNS and SASEGT. The CDR3 extends over 14 amino acids. DNA of the CDR3: TGTGCCAGCAGTGACAGGGCGGTGAGTGAAAAACTGTTTTTT. It specifies CASSDRAVSEKLFF.

The chain couples TRBV19 to TRBJ1-2; D may be TRBD1 (6 bases). There are 14 residues in the CDR3. Germline V gene lookup returns CDR1 LNHDA and CDR2 SQIVND (reference sequence). Trimming took off 3 bases at V and 4 bases at J, with 12 bases between the two ends. CDR3 residues: CASSIVPGVYGYTF. CDR3 DNA sequence: TGTGCCAGTAGTATTGTGCCAGGGGTCTATGGCTACACCTTC.

This clone was counted at least ten times. The chain uses TRBV25-1 and TRBJ1-6; D remains ambiguous. CDR1 and CDR2 (germline): MGHDK, SYGVNS. With 1 base removed from V and 7 bases from J, the gap between germline ends came to 14 bases. This CDR3 region has 16 residues. CDR3 nucleotide sequence: TGTGCCAGCAGTGAATCCGGGGTTAGTGAGAATTCACCCCTCCACTTT. It encodes CASSESGVSENSPLHF. The variable domain in full, completed from reference TRBV25-1 and TRBJ1-6, reads EADIYQTPRYLVIGTGKKITLECSQTMGHDKMYWYQQDPGMELHLIHYSYGVNSTEKGDLSSESTVSRIRTEHFPLTLESARPSHTSQYLCASSESGVSENSPLHFGNGTRLTVT.

As regards this clone: This CDR3 is also generated by other DNA sequences in the sample. V gene TRBV30 combines with J gene TRBJ2-6, with D maybe TRBD1 (5 bases). CDR1 and CDR2 (germline): GTSNPN, SVGIG (reference sequence). This CDR3 has 15 residues. The V gene lost 4 bases and the J gene lost 0 bases, with 10 bases spanning the gap. The CDR3 sequence: CAWNTGYSGANVLTF. CDR3 nucleotides: TGTGCCTGGAACACAGGCTACTCTGGGGCCAACGTCCTGACTTTC.

The chain links TRBV5-8 to TRBJ1-1, with D possibly matching TRBD1 (6 bases). Germline values: CDR1 SGHTS, CDR2 YDEGEE. The CDR3 runs to 15 residues. V lost 6 bases, J lost 0 bases, and 15 bases lay in between. The CDR3, as DNA: TGTGCCAGCACCAGGGGCTACGCTATGAACACTGAAGCTTTCTTT. This translates into CASTRGYAMNTEAFF.

The chain joins TRBV19 to TRBJ1-5; the D gene is possibly TRBD1 (5 bases). Germline V gives CDR1 LNHDA, CDR2 SQIVND (reference sequence). Trimming pared 10 bases from V and 3 bases from J, leaving 16 bases between. CDR3 length: 14 residues. CDR3 bases: TGTGCCACCGAGGACCGGGGGTTCAATCAGCCCCAGCATTTT. Its protein product is CATEDRGFNQPQHF.

The chain employs TRBV5-5 and TRBJ2-7; either TRBD1 or TRBD2 may supply D (5 bases each). V gave up 2 bases and J gave up 2 bases, with 14 bases separating them. Germline V lookup: CDR1 SGHKS, CDR2 YYEKEE (reference sequence). The CDR3 runs 15 residues. The CDR3 bases are TGTGCCAGCAGCTTCTACCCCGGGGCGGCCTACGAGCAGTACGTC. This encodes CASSFYPGAAYEQYV.

This chain uses TRBV5-4 with TRBJ1-3; no clear D. V lost 4 bases and J lost 0, with 11 bases in between. Germline CDR1 and CDR2: SGHNT and YYREEE (reference sequence). The CDR3 extends over 15 amino acids. CDR3 protein: CASSLTHHSGNTIYF. As DNA, the CDR3 is TGTGCCAGCAGCCTGACTCACCACTCTGGAAACACCATATATTTT.

This chain uses TRBV30 with TRBJ2-3; TRBD1 agrees at 8 bases. The CDR3 runs to 15 residues. Germline loops: CDR1 GTSNPN, CDR2 SVGIG (reference sequence). The trim removed 2 bases at V and 4 bases at J, leaving 8 bases unmatched. CDR3 nucleotide sequence: TGTGCCTGGAGTATGGAGACAGGGGTAGCAGATACGCAGTATTTT. Its translation: CAWSMETGVADTQYF.

This chain uses TRBV27 with TRBJ2-7; D could derive from TRBD1 or TRBD2 (6 bases each). The germline V gene has CDR1 MNHEY and CDR2 SMNVEV (reference sequence). V lost 6 bases and J 6 bases, leaving 21 bases between the germline ends. The CDR3 length is 15 residues. The CDR3 DNA is TGTGCCAGCAGCCTGGAGGGGGGAGTCCCATCCGAGCAGTACTTC. Encoded protein: CASSLEGGVPSEQYF.

This clone was detected once. This chain joins TRBV6-2 or TRBV6-3 and TRBJ1-2; no clear D. CDR3 length equals 14 residues. Trimming stripped 4 bases from V and 11 bases from J, with 20 bases between. Per the germline V gene, CDR1 is MNHEY and CDR2 is SVGEGT. The CDR3 nucleotides are TGTGCCAGCAGTTCCAACATCCTCCCGCCTGGGTACACCTTC. It encodes CASSSNILPPGYTF.

This clone was found a few times. CDR3 DNA sequence: TGTGCCAGCAGCTTAGGGGTAGGAGAAAAACTGTTTTTT. Its protein product is CASSLGVGEKLFF. The V call is TRBV7-2, the J call TRBJ1-4; no definite D call. V was clipped by 1 base and J by 8 bases, with 8 bases between them. The germline CDR1 and CDR2 sequences are SGHTA and FQGNSA. This CDR3 comprises 13 residues.

This clone was seen a single time. The germline gene is not matched at one end of the junction; a read error may be the cause. The chain employs TRBV14 and TRBJ2-1, with D hard to call. The CDR3 sequence is 15 residues long. Per the germline V gene, CDR1 is SGHDN and CDR2 is FVKESK. The CDR3: CASSQDQQLYNEQLF. The CDR3, as DNA: TGTGCCAGCAGCCAAGATCAGCAACTCTACAATGAGCAGCTCTTC.

For the CDR3, the DNA is TGTGCCAGCAGCAGACAGGGGAATCGCAATCAGCCCCAGCATTTT. This translates into CASSRQGNRNQPQHF. The genes are TRBV28 and TRBJ1-5, with 8 bases lining up with TRBD1. Germline V gives CDR1 MDHEN, CDR2 SYDVKM. The V gene end was trimmed by 6 bases and the J gene end by 2 bases; junction bases not matched to a gene: 6. The CDR3 runs 15 residues.

This rearrangement joins TRBV19 to TRBJ1-5, with 9 bases identical to TRBD1. With V trimmed by 4 bases and J by 7 bases, 14 bases remained unmatched. CDR1 and CDR2 from the germline V gene are LNHDA and SQIVND (reference sequence). The length of the CDR3 is 17 residues. For the CDR3, the DNA is TGTGCCAGTAGTAAATTAACCCGGGACAGGGCGGTCCAGCCCCAGCATTTT. Amino acid sequence: CASSKLTRDRAVQPQHF.

V and J are TRBV25-1 and TRBJ1-1; D unresolved. The length of the CDR3 is 12 residues. The germline V and J ends were trimmed by 2 bases and 8 bases, with 9 bases remaining between them. Germline V gene sequence: CDR1 MGHDK, CDR2 SYGVNS. CDR3 region: CASSENSGEAFF. CDR3 nucleotide sequence: TGTGCCAGCAGTGAAAATTCTGGGGAAGCTTTCTTT.

The rearrangement links TRBV18 to TRBJ1-2; 11 bases match TRBD1. Germline-derived CDR1 and CDR2 are KGHSH and LQKENI. CDR3 length: 17 residues. The trim removed 4 bases at V and 5 bases at J, leaving 12 bases unmatched. The CDR3 DNA reads as TGTGCCAGCTCACTCGGGACAGGGGGGTCTTACCTTTATGGCTACACCTTC. It yields the protein CASSLGTGGSYLYGYTF.

This chain connects TRBV5-1 to TRBJ1-2, with 7 positions matching TRBD1. The germline gives CDR1 SGHRS, CDR2 YFSETQ. Trimming removed 3 bases from V and 7 bases from J; junction bases left unmatched: 3. The CDR3 totals 12 residues. DNA of the CDR3: TGCGCCAGCAGCTCTACAGGGGTTGGCTACACCTTC. Translated, it gives CASSSTGVGYTF.

In its sample, this clone was seen once. The chain has TRBV7-2 and TRBJ2-2, with 12 positions matching TRBD2. The CDR3 length is 18 residues. J was trimmed by 9 bases and V by 1 base; bases with no gene match: 12. Germline V CDR1 and CDR2: SGHTA, FQGNSA. The CDR3 spells CASSLGSSGGARPRELFF. The CDR3 DNA follows: TGTGCCAGCAGCTTAGGCTCTAGCGGGGGGGCTCGGCCGAGGGAGCTGTTTTTT.